This note documents a single T cell receptor (beta chain) sequence. The target antigen is unknown. This CDR3 contains 11 residues. V gave up 2 bases and J gave up 10 bases, with 6 bases separating them. In germline, CDR1 is MNHEY, CDR2 SVGEGT. This sample was included in a study of identical twins. Study-level points and caveats: Zero-insertion analyses were open to partial confounding by invariant MAIT and iNKT cells. Out-of-frame TCR alpha sharing observed in monozygotic twins exceeded model estimates.

TCRdb re-derived calls from the 5' RACE reads in MiXCR, one entry per CDR3 protein. The sample has a few hundred thousand distinct CDR3 sequences; about 24% are singletons. The sample was also linked to a second study, of T cells expressing NK-cell markers. That work adds: Seven HCMV-seropositive donors and one seronegative donor made up the eight sequenced donors. Dominant NKG2C+ clonotypes made up roughly 1.0-7.0% of CD8+ T cells in roughly 6 donors.

V is TRBV6-2 or TRBV6-3 and J is TRBJ2-1; D unresolved. The sequenced sample consisted of CD4+ T cells sorted from blood. The source of this sequence is a woman aged 18-29 years in good health. The CDR3 bases are TGTGCCAGCAGTTACGTCGCCGAGCAGTTCTTC. Protein: CASSYVAEQFF.